This entry lists 17 T cell receptor beta chains sequenced from one sample in a study of cytomegalovirus exposure and HLA in healthy donors. Clones were sequenced by immunoSEQ multiplex PCR, and TCRdb holds only the in-frame ones, with some missing. The repertoire consists of roughly 60,000 clones, with under 95% occurring once and the leading ten covering about 1.2%. Material: PBMCs. These receptors were obtained from a woman aged 18-29 years in good health and CMV-seronegative.

On this clone itself: One end of the junction varies from germline; a read error may be responsible. Additional DNA sequences in this sample encode the identical CDR3. The chain uses TRBV6-5 and TRBJ2-2; perhaps TRBD1 as D (6 bases). The CDR3 is 15 residues long. Germline values: CDR1 MNHEY, CDR2 SVGAGI. The CDR3 region has the DNA TGCGCCAGCAGCCGTTGGACAGAAAACACCGGGGAGCTGTTTTTT. This encodes CASSRWTENTGELFF.

The chain recombines TRBV6-1 with TRBJ2-2, with TRBD1 as a possible D gene (6 bases). The ends were cut back, 9 bases at V and 7 bases at J, with 18 bases in the middle. Germline V gene lookup returns CDR1 MNHNS and CDR2 SASEGT. This CDR3 is built from 14 residues. CDR3 protein: CASIIYRAVGELFF. The CDR3 region has the DNA TGTGCCAGTATCATATACAGGGCCGTCGGGGAGCTGTTTTTT.

The chain carries TRBV19 and TRBJ1-2; 9 bases agree with TRBD1. V lost 3 bases and J lost 3; bases outside the gene matches: 5. The CDR3 is made up of 15 amino acids. Germline V gene sequence: CDR1 LNHDA, CDR2 SQIVND (reference sequence). CDR3 sequence (DNA): TGTGCCAGTAGTATCTGGAGGACAGGGGACTATGGCTACACCTTC. Translation: CASSIWRTGDYGYTF. Supplemented by reference TRBV19 and TRBJ1-2, the full variable domain reads DGGITQSPKYLFRKEGQNVTLSCEQNLNHDAMYWYRQDPGQGLRLIYYSQIVNDFQKGDIAEGYSVSREKKESFPLTVTSAQKNPTAFYLCASSIWRTGDYGYTFGSGTRLTVV.

V gene TRBV27 combines with J gene TRBJ1-5; 8 bases match TRBD1. The ends lost 6 bases at V and 0 bases at J; junction bases unmatched: 4. CDR1 and CDR2 from the germline V gene are MNHEY and SMNVEV (reference sequence). This CDR3 contains 15 residues. CDR3 region: CASSPGQVSNQPQHF. DNA of the CDR3: TGTGCCAGCAGCCCGGGACAGGTTAGCAATCAGCCCCAGCATTTT.

The chain links TRBV28 to TRBJ1-2; TRBD1 is a possible D gene (5 bases). Trimming took off 8 bases at V and 5 bases at J, with 12 bases between the two ends. Germline loops: CDR1 MDHEN, CDR2 SYDVKM. The CDR3 has 12 amino acids. Here the CDR3 DNA reads TGTGCCAGCGGACTTGGGGGGTATGGCTACACCTTC. Protein sequence: CASGLGGYGYTF.

The chain joins TRBV6-8 to TRBJ2-7; D unresolved. Germline V gene sequence: CDR1 MNHGY, CDR2 SAAAGT. CDR3 size: 11 residues. V shed 6 bases and J shed 7 bases, with 10 bases lying between them. The CDR3 reads CASSPPLEQYF. CDR3 sequence (DNA): TGTGCCAGCAGCCCCCCCTTGGAGCAGTACTTC.

V gene TRBV6-5 combines with J gene TRBJ1-1, with D uncertain. Trimming stripped 7 bases from V and 4 bases from J, with 4 bases between. In germline, CDR1 is MNHEY, CDR2 SVGAGI. The length of the CDR3 is 10 residues. This CDR3 is CASIATEAFF. CDR3 bases: TGTGCCAGCATAGCCACTGAAGCTTTCTTT.

In this sample, this clone turned up once. The V call is TRBV5-4, the J call TRBJ1-3; a weak D match, TRBD1 (5 bases). The CDR3 is made up of 15 amino acids. With 2 bases removed from V and 0 bases from J, the gap between germline ends came to 9 bases. CDR1 and CDR2 (germline): SGHNT, YYREEE (reference sequence). CDR3 in DNA: TGTGCCAGCAGCTTAAGGGGTAACTCTGGAAACACCATATATTTT. It codes for CASSLRGNSGNTIYF.

The rearrangement uses TRBV4-1 and TRBJ2-7, with D uncertain. The length of the CDR3 is 15 residues. V shed 1 base and J shed 0 bases, with 10 bases lying between them. The germline CDR1 and CDR2 sequences are MGHRA and YSYEKL. CDR3 nucleotide sequence: TGCGCCAGCAGCCAAGGGTCTACGGGCTCCTACGAGCAGTACTTC. This translates into CASSQGSTGSYEQYF.

The chain links TRBV11-2 to TRBJ2-1; 13 nucleotides align to TRBD2. The CDR3 has 16 residues. CDR1 and CDR2 (germline): SGHAT, FQNNGV. With 1 base clipped from V and 9 bases from J, the junction kept 6 bases outside the gene matches. CDR3 coding DNA: TGTGCCAGCAGCTTAGGCGGGACTAGCGGGATCGGTGAGCAGTTCTTC. As protein: CASSLGGTSGIGEQFF.

The gene calls are TRBV28 and TRBJ1-1; 8 positions agree with TRBD1. V lost 4 bases and J lost 2; bases outside the gene matches: 3. Per the germline V gene, CDR1 is MDHEN and CDR2 is SYDVKM. The CDR3 sequence is 14 residues long. The CDR3 bases are TGTGCCAGCAGTTACTCAGGGGGCAACACTGAAGCTTTCTTT. It yields the protein CASSYSGGNTEAFF.

The chain has TRBV30 and TRBJ2-1, with a possible D match to TRBD2 (6 bases). Germline V lookup: CDR1 GTSNPN, CDR2 SVGIG (reference sequence). V lost 3 bases and J lost 2, with 11 bases in between. The CDR3 length is 14 residues. The CDR3 region is CAWRGTPAYNEQFF. As DNA, the CDR3 is TGTGCCTGGAGAGGGACTCCCGCCTACAATGAGCAGTTCTTC.

J is TRBJ2-7 and V is TRBV28; D remains ambiguous. CDR3 size: 12 residues. CDR1 and CDR2 (germline): MDHEN, SYDVKM. Between the trimmed V and J ends, which lost 3 bases and 3 bases, there was a span of 6 bases. The CDR3 sequence is CASSFQFYEQYF. CDR3 DNA sequence: TGTGCCAGCAGTTTTCAATTCTACGAGCAGTACTTC.

Worth noting for this clone: One junction end does not reproduce the germline sequence, and a read error may be involved. The chain carries TRBV19 and TRBJ2-5; D call uncertain. This CDR3 is 15 amino acids long. CDR1 and CDR2 (germline): LNHDA, SQIVND (reference sequence). CDR3 residues: CASRIGNSRQETQYF. The DNA of the CDR3 is TGTGCCAGTAGGATAGGCAACAGTAGACAAGAGACCCAGTACTTC.

The rearrangement uses TRBV4-2 and TRBJ2-5; 9 nucleotides align to TRBD2. From germline, CDR1 is LGHNA and CDR2 YNFKEQ. V shed 0 bases, J shed 4 bases, and the junction held 3 bases outside the gene matches. This CDR3 contains 15 residues. The CDR3 DNA follows: TGTGCCAGCAGCCAAGATAGCGGGGGCTCAGAGACCCAGTACTTC. It codes for CASSQDSGGSETQYF.

The rearrangement joins TRBV30 to TRBJ2-1; 7 bases agree with TRBD2. The length of the CDR3 is 14 residues. V trimming: 2 bases; J trimming: 7 bases; junction bases outside the gene matches: 8. Germline V gives CDR1 GTSNPN, CDR2 SVGIG (reference sequence). CDR3 DNA sequence: TGTGCCTGGAGTAGCGGGGCCCTTGGAAATGAGCAGTTCTTC. Its protein is CAWSSGALGNEQFF.

The chain joins TRBV5-1 to TRBJ2-7; 7 positions agree with TRBD2. CDR1 SGHRS and CDR2 YFSETQ come from the germline V gene. The CDR3 contains 15 residues. V shed 0 bases and J 3 bases; nucleotides not matched to a gene: 6. CDR3 loop: CASSLELASNYEQYF. The DNA of the CDR3 is TGCGCCAGCAGCTTGGAACTAGCGAGTAACTACGAGCAGTACTTC. The complete variable domain, with remaining parts taken from reference TRBV5-1 and TRBJ2-7, reads KAGVTQTPRYLIKTRGQQVTLSCSPISGHRSVSWYQQTPGQGLQFLFEYFSETQRNKGNFPGRFSGRQFSNSRSEMNVSTLELGDSALYLCASSLELASNYEQYFGPGTRLTVT.